This T cell receptor beta chain was observed in a study of blood T cells in healthy people across ages. Through a sample-barcoded 5' primer and a J-beta primer mix, a second PCR was run for roughly 6 to 11 cycles. At least 2.5 million CDR3-containing paired-end reads were obtained per sample. TCRdb reanalysed the 5' RACE reads using MiXCR and keeps one entry per CDR3 protein. The table includes fewer than 700,000 distinct CDR3 sequences, 45% to 55% detected once. Germline lookup yields CDR1 DFQATT and CDR2 SNEGSKA (reference sequence). This CDR3 contains 12 residues. Concerning this clonotype itself: The antigen remains undetermined.

Study-wide findings and caveats: Greater diversity and more naive CD4+ cells were seen in long-lived donors than in aged donors.

This TCR was sampled from a man older than 75 in good health. The material sequenced was blood. This chain joins TRBV20-1 and TRBJ2-1; D unresolved. CDR3 DNA: TGCAGCGCGACTCCGGCGAGCTACGAGCAGTTCTTC. Translated: CSATPASYEQFF.